The sample holds one count of the clone carrying this T cell receptor beta chain. Its specificity is unknown. This sample is drawn from a study of memory CD4+ T cells and cytomegalovirus serostatus. Per the germline V gene, CDR1 is MGHDK and CDR2 is SYGVNS. This CDR3 region has 14 residues. V dropped 7 bases and J dropped 1 base, with 13 bases sitting between them. Assay used: immunoSEQ multiplex PCR; TCRdb lists only in-frame clones, some missing. The repertoire holds about 73,000 clones, with around 80% as singletons. The sort gate was single viable CD3+CD4+CD8-CD45RO+ cells for memory CD4+ T cells. Notes on the study in general: Suggested: most of the CMV-linked TCR signature lies in CD4+ memory cells. CMV serostatus prediction reached median AUC approximately 0.95, or 0.91 with US-trained model. Of under 200 reported CMV TCRbeta sequences, around 62 were found in memory CD4+ repertoires.

The source material was memory CD4+ T cells from blood. This TCR came from an adult in good health and CMV-seropositive. The chain combines TRBV25-1 with TRBJ2-5; possible D gene TRBD2, 5 bases. CDR3 sequence reads: CASTSLGSQETQYF. The CDR3 DNA sequence: TGTGCCAGCACCTCACTAGGGAGCCAAGAGACCCAGTACTTC. The complete variable domain, with remaining parts taken from reference TRBV25-1 and TRBJ2-5, reads EADIYQTPRYLVIGTGKKITLECSQTMGHDKMYWYQQDPGMELHLIHYSYGVNSTEKGDLSSESTVSRIRTEHFPLTLESARPSHTSQYLCASTSLGSQETQYFGPGTRLLVL.